This entry describes one T cell receptor (beta chain). No antigen is known for it. The input lacks base qualities; no much larger clone sits a single base away. Other DNA sequences of this sample code for an identical CDR3. V ends up 1 base short and J 4 bases short, with an unmatched junction base count of 1. Sequences SGHTA (CDR1) and FQGTGA (CDR2) are obtained from the germline V gene. Including cysteine and phenylalanine, the CDR3 has 14 amino acids. The sequence is cut down to CDR3 DNA, 42 bases in frame from base 1. The record originates from a study of shared clonotypes between healthy human individuals (dated by TCRdb to about 2020). In the study overall: The cohort included three men and a couple of women between 18 and 49 years of age. For each donor, CD4 naive and CD4 memory were each given three plates, CD8 naive was given two plates, and CD8 memory was given one plate. The study deeply sequenced blood TCR repertoires of five healthy adults to estimate repertoire size and the extent of clonotype sharing between individuals. To increase sequencing depth and limit assay-specific biases, TCR repertoire library preparation and sequencing were carried out by different laboratories using diverse techniques. Between about 0.9 and 10 billion PBMCs per donor were obtained by leukapheresis.

Summary of the overall study and its limitations: Pairwise subsampling led to the expectation that sequencing depth would affect the degree of clonotype sharing among donors. Sampling was restricted to blood, and TCR repertoires in tissue are likely to differ from TCR repertoires in blood. Clonotypes shared by all four sorted-subset donors showed higher generation probabilities than non-shared clonotypes. Naive subsets generally had larger estimated clonotype richness than memory subsets. Incomplete sequencing was indicated by rarefaction of sorted-subset datasets, despite the large sequencing depth. Because the study included only a small number of donors, the genetic and exposure-history diversity represented was limited. When several donors were compared, the shared fraction of clonotypes was 5% to 6.5% for naive CD4, 3.5% to 4% for naive CD8, more than 2% for memory CD4, and 0.35% to 0.4% for memory CD8.

TCR CDR3 regions were amplified from genomic DNA by multiplex PCR using the deep immunoSEQ assay. Extracted genomic DNA from each cell subset was distributed evenly across all wells of several immunoSEQ 96-well plates, and each plate was treated as a replicate. For sorted subsets, each replicate PCR was loaded with approximately 200 ng genomic DNA, equivalent to 25,000 to 30,000 T cell genomes. The purified libraries were quantified using a Qubit 3.0 fluorometer, sized with a Bioanalyzer 2100, and then quantified again using the KAPA Library Quantification kit. Every immunoSEQ 96-well plate was sequenced on a dedicated single-read 150-cycle Illumina NextSeq 550 flow cell. The authors' pipeline ran thus. Because the immunoSEQ output included only junctional sequences and no quality scores, the filtering could not be the same as the filtering used for full-length reads. To assign V/J genes and CDR3, sequences were annotated against IMGT germline references using PyIR, a Python wrapper for IgBLAST v1.9. Reads were removed for weak V/J assignments (E-value above 1e-6), missing CDR3, stop codons, out-of-frame junctions, or ambiguous translated residues. V3J clonotypes were defined as sequences sharing the same inferred V gene, J gene, and CDR3 amino acid sequence. Percentage overlap between repertoires was computed as shared unique clonotypes divided by the size of the smaller repertoire. RTK rarefaction, the Chao1 estimator, and Recon v2.1 estimates of unobserved clonotypes were used to assess repertoire richness. OLGA was used to compute generation probabilities for all TCRbeta clonotypes that the gDNA method yielded from a handful of donors. In TCRdb, the immuneACCESS table is reduced to in-frame sequences with V and J assigned. These tables do not hold every clone; where another copy was compared, an unresolved V gene accounts for under half, and the others remain unexplained. The D gene and trimming were derived from the DNA, and the V and J assignments and clone size from that table. The sample table lists around 720,000 clones, roughly 73% of them with a count of one. 1.5% to 2% of the sample comes from the top ten.

Donors were healthy HIV-negative adults with no recently reported acute infections or vaccinations. Only Caucasian adults living in Nashville, Tennessee, USA were represented among the donors. CD4+ T cells were enriched by magnetic negative selection; naive cells were then positively selected on CD45RA, and the negative fraction formed the memory subset. Blood was collected by leukapheresis, and PBMCs were isolated by Ficoll-Histopaque density gradient centrifugation and then cryopreserved in liquid nitrogen vapor phase. Purity and quantity of every magnetically sorted T cell population were checked by analytical flow cytometry. Each sorted fraction had its genomic DNA isolated and then quantified by UV absorbance on a Nanodrop 2000c.

The clonotype originates from a woman in her 30s in good health. The receptor chain draws on TRBV7-3 and TRBJ2-5, and 9 junction bases match TRBD2. The sequenced material came from memory CD4+ T cells sorted from blood. The sample's cell subset or site, from its label and the paper: CD45RA-negative fraction. The CDR3 amino acid sequence is: CASSLSGRGETQYF. The DNA reads TGTGCCAGCAGCTTAAGCGGGAGGGGAGAGACCCAGTACTTC.